Sequencing of this T cell receptor beta chain was carried out in a study of graft-versus-host responses after intestinal transplantation. The wider study: For two to three years after anti-thymocyte globulin induction, all recipients took tacrolimus and steroids.

Assay used: immunoSEQ multiplex PCR; TCRdb lists only in-frame clones, some missing. The sample has 130,000 or so clones, roughly 92% seen once. This clone was detected once. Its target is not known. Findings and limits, study-wide: Recipient marrow showed GvH clones, some seen first in ileum or blood. Individuals carrying graft-donor T cell macrochimerism showed high graft-versus-host to host-versus-graft clonal ratios in allografts. Peak circulating GvH clone levels were associated with early post-transplant HvG declines.

V lost 2 bases to trimming and J lost 7 bases; unmatched junction nucleotides: 1. Germline V CDR1 and CDR2: ENHRY, SYGVKD. The CDR3 runs to 15 residues. The source is a human donor who received an intestinal transplant. The sequencing here drew on unstimulated CD4+ T cells sorted from spleen or lymph node cells, taken before intestinal transplant. This sequence joins TRBV10-3 and TRBJ2-1, with 14 bases lining up with TRBD2. In DNA, the CDR3 is TGTGCCATCAGTGAGGGACTAGCGGGGGGAAATGAGCAGTTCTTC. This gives the protein CAISEGLAGGNEQFF.